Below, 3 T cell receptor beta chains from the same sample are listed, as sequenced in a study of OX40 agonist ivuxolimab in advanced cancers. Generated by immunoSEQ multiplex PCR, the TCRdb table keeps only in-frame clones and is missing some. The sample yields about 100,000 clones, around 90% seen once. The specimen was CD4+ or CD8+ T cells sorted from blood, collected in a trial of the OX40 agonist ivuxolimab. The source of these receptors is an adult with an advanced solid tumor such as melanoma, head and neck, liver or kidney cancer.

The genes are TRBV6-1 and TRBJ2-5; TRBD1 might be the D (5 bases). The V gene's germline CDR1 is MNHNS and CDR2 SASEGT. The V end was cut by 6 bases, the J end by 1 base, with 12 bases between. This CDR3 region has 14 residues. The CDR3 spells CASRAGWIQETQYF. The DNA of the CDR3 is TGTGCCAGCAGGGCAGGGTGGATCCAAGAGACCCAGTACTTC.

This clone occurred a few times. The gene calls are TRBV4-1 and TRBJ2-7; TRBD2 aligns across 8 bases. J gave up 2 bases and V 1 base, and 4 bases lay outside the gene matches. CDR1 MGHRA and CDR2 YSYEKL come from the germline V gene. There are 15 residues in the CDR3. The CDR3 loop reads CASSQGAGGTYEQYF. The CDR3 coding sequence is TGCGCCAGCAGCCAAGGCGCGGGAGGAACCTACGAGCAGTACTTC.

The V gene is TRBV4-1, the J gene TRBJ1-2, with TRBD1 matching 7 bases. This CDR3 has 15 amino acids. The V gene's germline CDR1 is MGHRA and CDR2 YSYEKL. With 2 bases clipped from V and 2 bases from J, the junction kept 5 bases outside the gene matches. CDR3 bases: TGCGCCAGCAGCCAAACCGGGACAGACAACTATGGCTACACCTTC. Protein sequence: CASSQTGTDNYGYTF.